The clone carrying this T cell receptor (beta chain) appeared many times. Its antigen is as yet unknown. The sample is drawn from a study of regulatory T cells in long-lasting Graves disease. Study summary: Newly diagnosed Graves' patients took antithyroid drugs under 3 months.

V lost 4 bases and J lost 12; bases outside the gene matches: 6. CDR1 is KGHSH and CDR2 is LQKENI in the germline V gene. The CDR3 sequence is 13 residues long. General study results and limits: Accuracy was possibly reduced by small sample size. Researchers examined only peripheral blood and not thyroid tissue.

Both iRepertoire HTBI primers and Arm-PCR of CDR3 regions were used to build the TCR beta libraries. TCRdb reanalysed the multiplex PCR reads using MiXCR and keeps one entry per CDR3 protein. The sample has some 250,000 distinct CDR3 sequences, around 19% seen once; the top ten hold approximately 20%. Time point here: newly diagnosed GD, antithyroid drugs for less than 3 months. Extracted RNA from PBMCs served as the source of the TCR library. The source material was peripheral blood mononuclear cells (PBMCs), sampled at new diagnosis, from a patient treated with antithyroid drugs. The chain couples TRBV18 to TRBJ1-4; the match to TRBD1 covers 9 bases. The source of this sequence is a female donor with Graves disease. The CDR3 loop is CASSQGQGRELFF. CDR3 DNA: TGTGCCAGCTCACAGGGACAGGGTCGGGAACTGTTTTTT.